This record looks at one TCR beta chain sequence and its context. Its antigen is unidentified. The CDR3 sequence is 16 residues long. V was pared by 6 bases and J by 0 bases, with 5 bases of the junction left unmatched. The germline V gene has CDR1 MDHEN and CDR2 SYDVKM. This sample is drawn from a study of siplizumab effects on memory and regulatory T cells. Findings and caveats of the study: Mean Treg-derived proportions of mappable alloreactive CD4+ clones were roughly 70% for siplizumab and approximately 25% for controls.

Generated by immunoSEQ multiplex PCR, the TCRdb table keeps only in-frame clones and is missing some. Of about 70,000 clones listed, approximately 88% are singletons. The chain combines TRBV28 with TRBJ1-6; 7 bases are shared with TRBD1. The sequenced sample was Tregs sorted from blood. The receptor was derived from a human donor in good health. The CDR3 coding sequence is TGTGCCAGCAGGGGACAGCTAAGCTCCTATAATTCACCCCTCCACTTT. It yields the protein CASRGQLSSYNSPLHF.